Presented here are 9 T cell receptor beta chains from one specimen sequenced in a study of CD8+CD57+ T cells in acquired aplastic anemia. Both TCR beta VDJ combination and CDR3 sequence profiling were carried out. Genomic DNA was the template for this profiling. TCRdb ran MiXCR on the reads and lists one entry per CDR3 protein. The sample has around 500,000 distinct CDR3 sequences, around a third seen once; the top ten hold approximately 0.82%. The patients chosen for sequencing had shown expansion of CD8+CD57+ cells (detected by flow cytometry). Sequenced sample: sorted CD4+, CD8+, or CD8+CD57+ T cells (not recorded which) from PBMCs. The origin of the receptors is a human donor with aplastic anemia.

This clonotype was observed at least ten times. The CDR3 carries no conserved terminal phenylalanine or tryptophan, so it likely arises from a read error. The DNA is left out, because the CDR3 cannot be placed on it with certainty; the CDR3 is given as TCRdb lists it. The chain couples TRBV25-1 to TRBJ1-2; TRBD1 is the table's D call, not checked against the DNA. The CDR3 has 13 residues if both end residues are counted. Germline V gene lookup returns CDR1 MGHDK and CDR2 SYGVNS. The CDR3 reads CASSDFPNRTLTP.

The CDR3 spells CASSESSGHYEQYF. The CDR3 DNA is TGTGCCAGCAGCGAATCTTCTGGCCACTACGAGCAGTACTTC. The V and J genes are TRBV7-9 and TRBJ2-7; the D is unclear. Germline V gene data show CDR1 as SEHNR and CDR2 as FQNEAQ (reference sequence). Deletions cut 5 bases from V and 3 bases from J, with 14 bases between. There are 14 residues in the CDR3.

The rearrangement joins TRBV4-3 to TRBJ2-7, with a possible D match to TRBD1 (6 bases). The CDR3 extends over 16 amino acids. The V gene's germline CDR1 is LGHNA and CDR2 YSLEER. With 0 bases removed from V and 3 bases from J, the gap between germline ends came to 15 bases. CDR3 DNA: TGCGCCAGCAGCCAAGATGTACGGACAGTTATCTACGAGCAGTACTTC. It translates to CASSQDVRTVIYEQYF.

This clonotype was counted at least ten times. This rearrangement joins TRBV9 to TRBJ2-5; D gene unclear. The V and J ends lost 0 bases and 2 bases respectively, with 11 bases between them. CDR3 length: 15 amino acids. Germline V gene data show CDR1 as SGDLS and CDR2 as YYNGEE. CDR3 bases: TGTGCCAGCAGCGTAGATGTCGCAATACAAGAGACCCAGTACTTC. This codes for CASSVDVAIQETQYF.

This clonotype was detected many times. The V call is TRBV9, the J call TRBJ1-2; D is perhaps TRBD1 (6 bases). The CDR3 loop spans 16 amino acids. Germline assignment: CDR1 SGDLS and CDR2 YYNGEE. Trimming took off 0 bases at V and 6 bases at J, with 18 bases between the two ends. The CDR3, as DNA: TGTGCCAGCAGCGTAGGAGGGGGTCGGAGGCCAGATGGCTACACCTTC. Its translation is CASSVGGGRRPDGYTF.

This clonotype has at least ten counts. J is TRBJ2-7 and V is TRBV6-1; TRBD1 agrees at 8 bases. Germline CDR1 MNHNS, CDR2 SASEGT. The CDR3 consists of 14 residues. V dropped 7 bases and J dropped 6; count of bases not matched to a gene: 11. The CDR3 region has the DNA TGTGCCAGCATGGGAAGGACAGGGATCTCCGAGCAGTACTTC. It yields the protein CASMGRTGISEQYF.

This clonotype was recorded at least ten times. CDR3 DNA: TGTGCCAGTAGTGAGGTAACAGGGGTGGATGAAAAACTGTTTTTT. It is translated as CASSEVTGVDEKLFF. J is TRBJ1-4 and V is TRBV19, with TRBD1 matching 7 bases. CDR3 size: 15 residues. Trimming removed 5 bases from V and 6 bases from J; junction bases left unmatched: 9. Germline V gives CDR1 LNHDA, CDR2 SQIVND (reference sequence). Full variable domain (rest looked up from reference TRBV19 and TRBJ1-4): DGGITQSPKYLFRKEGQNVTLSCEQNLNHDAMYWYRQDPGQGLRLIYYSQIVNDFQKGDIAEGYSVSREKKESFPLTVTSAQKNPTAFYLCASSEVTGVDEKLFFGSGTQLSVL.

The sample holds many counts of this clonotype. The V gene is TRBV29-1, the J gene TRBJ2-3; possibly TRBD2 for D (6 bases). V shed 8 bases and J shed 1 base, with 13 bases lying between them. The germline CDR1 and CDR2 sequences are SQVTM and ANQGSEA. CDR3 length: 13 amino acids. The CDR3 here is CSLLASGTDTQYF. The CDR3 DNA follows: TGCAGCCTTCTAGCGTCTGGCACAGATACGCAGTATTTT.

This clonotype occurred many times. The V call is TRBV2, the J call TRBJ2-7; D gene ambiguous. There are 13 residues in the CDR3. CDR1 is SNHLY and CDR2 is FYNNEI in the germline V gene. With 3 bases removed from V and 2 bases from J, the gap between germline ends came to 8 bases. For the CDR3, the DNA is TGTGCCAGCAGTGAGGACCGTCCCTACGAGCAGTACTTC. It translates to CASSEDRPYEQYF.